This record covers a single TCR beta chain. Its target antigen remains unknown. The sample holds no much larger clone one base away, and base qualities are not on file. Hyperthyroidism patients were aged 18 to 65 years and newly diagnosed, with disease duration of less than 2 months. Patients with uncontrolled infections, other autoimmune diseases, pregnancy or lactation were excluded. Clinical symptoms, serum thyroxine and TRAb, thyroid ultrasound, and orbital computed tomography formed the basis for the diagnoses. Blood from progressor patients was collected at the time of first diagnosis with hyperthyroidism, before any ophthalmopathy symptoms had appeared. PBMCs were separated from under 12 ml of fresh peripheral blood using Ficoll-Paque density gradient centrifugation. Progressor patients were defined as those initially diagnosed with Graves' hyperthyroidism in whom ophthalmopathy developed during follow-up. Total RNA was extracted with Trizol reagent, and quality was checked on an Agilent 2100 Bioanalyzer.

Counted from cysteine to phenylalanine, this CDR3 has 15 amino acids. CDR3 DNA is the only sequence kept; it has 45 bases, read in frame from the first base. V drops 1 base and J drops 0 bases, leaving 7 bases in between. The germline V gene (reference sequence) yields LNHDA for CDR1 and SQIVND for CDR2. This entry belongs to a study of T cells in Graves' hyperthyroidism and ophthalmopathy (dated by TCRdb to about 2019). General notes on the study: Peripheral blood samples were taken at the time of initial diagnosis, prior to any treatment. TCR Vbeta CDR3 sequencing of 130 to 150 peripheral blood samples (43 ophthalmopathy, under 80 hyperthyroidism and around 17 progressor patients) is reported in the paper. Prospective prediction of ophthalmopathy was tested in an independent validation cohort of 18 to 20 hyperthyroidism patients and 17 patients who later progressed to ophthalmopathy. In more than five Graves' hyperthyroidism patients, the study also compared T-cell repertoires from thyroid tissue with T-cell repertoires from blood. To identify TCR V-J signatures that set the groups apart, the researchers used a discovery cohort of 90 to 100 patients, made up of some 41 with Graves' ophthalmopathy and approximately 57 with stable Graves' hyperthyroidism. Following sampling, methimazole starting at 30 mg daily was given to hyperthyroidism patients, and high-dose intravenous methylprednisolone was given to ophthalmopathy patients. For training and testing, the approximately 97 patients in the discovery cohort were randomly divided in a 7:3 ratio.

Amplification of TCR beta CDR3 regions was carried out from RNA transcripts. The first round of RT-PCR for the TCR CDR3 was performed with the HTBI primer set and the Qiagen OneStep RT-PCR kit. The libraries were constructed in a second round of multiplex PCR and then size-selected and purified. Sequencing of the libraries was done on an Illumina HiSeq2000 using paired-end 100 bp reads. On the authors' methods: SOAPnuke was used to process the raw data, throwing out any read that contained adapters or uncalled bases, had a mean Phred below 15, or lacked an exact constant-primer or identifier match. COPE v1.2.5 was used to merge high-quality paired reads, and clonotypes were defined as unique nucleotide sequences. MiTCR v1.1 was used to align clonotypes to the IMGT TRBV, TRBD and TRBJ reference segments. Analysis was restricted to V-J combinations with a frequency above 0.0001, which covered roughly 99% of repertoires. A TCS score was defined as the ratio of F50 (clonal expansion) to E x V (chaos), with BLOSUM62-based TCRdist applied between CDR3 peptides within each V-J. Welch's t-statistics and random forest reduced fewer than 550 V-J features to about 12, which were used in a naive Bayes classifier (R e1071). The raw public reads went through TCRdb reprocessing: fastp at Q25, MiXCR clone calling, in-frame beta chains kept. One record per CDR3 amino acid sequence lists the most common genes and DNA. The V and J calls, along with clone size, are taken from TCRdb and not from the paper's own processing. For this sample the table gives some 270,000 distinct CDR3 sequences, of which about 14% were detected only once. 6.5% to 10% of the sample lies in the top ten.

Overall study results and their limits: Sample size was not statistically predetermined, and investigators were not blinded to group allocation. Most expanded thyroid clonotypes (frequency above 0.001) were also detected in blood, a finding suggesting that blood repertoires may reflect thyroid immune responses. In validation, the model predicted progression to ophthalmopathy a median of around six months before onset, with 70% to 71% sensitivity and roughly 73% specificity. A 13 V-J signature model separated ophthalmopathy from stable hyperthyroidism, with around 88% sensitivity and roughly 81% specificity in cross-validation and 80%/75% in testing.

The sequence was obtained from a woman aged 25 to 39 with Graves' hyperthyroidism that later progressed to Graves' ophthalmopathy. The chain is assembled from TRBV19 and TRBJ1-5; the D gene cannot be named for sure. Sequenced: blood. CDR3 sequence: CASSIVTDSNQPQHF. The bases read TGTGCCAGTAGTATAGTTACAGATAGCAATCAGCCCCAGCATTTT. Beyond the CDR3, the reference TRBV19 and TRBJ1-5 genes provide the residues; the full variable domain reads: DGGITQSPKYLFRKEGQNVTLSCEQNLNHDAMYWYRQDPGQGLRLIYYSQIVNDFQKGDIAEGYSVSREKKESFPLTVTSAQKNPTAFYLCASSIVTDSNQPQHFGDGTRLSIL.